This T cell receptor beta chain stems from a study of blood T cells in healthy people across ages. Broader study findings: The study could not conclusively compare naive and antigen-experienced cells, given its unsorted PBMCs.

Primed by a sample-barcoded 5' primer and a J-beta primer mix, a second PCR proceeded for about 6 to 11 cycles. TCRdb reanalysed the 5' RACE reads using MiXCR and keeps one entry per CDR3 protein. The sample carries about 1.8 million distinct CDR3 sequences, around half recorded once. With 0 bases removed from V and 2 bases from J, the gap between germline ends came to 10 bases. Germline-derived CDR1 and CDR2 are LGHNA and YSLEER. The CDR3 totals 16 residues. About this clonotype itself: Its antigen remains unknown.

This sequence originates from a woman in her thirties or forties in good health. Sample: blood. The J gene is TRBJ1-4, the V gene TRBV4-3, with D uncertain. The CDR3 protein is CASSQDTGETNEKLFF. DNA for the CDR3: TGCGCCAGCAGCCAAGATACCGGGGAGACTAATGAAAAACTGTTTTTT.